A selection of T cell receptor beta chains follows, all from one sample in a study of T cell repertoires in cytomegalovirus infection. From the reads, TCRdb called clonotypes with MiXCR, one entry per CDR3 protein. The table shows fewer than 250,000 distinct CDR3 sequences, with approximately 22% occurring only once. The specimen was CD8+ T cells from PBMCs. Receptors were obtained from a human donor in good health (CMV status not recorded). Some clones in this sample may be carry-over from other donors' samples. Both conserved end residues are trimmed from each CDR3.

j_call v_call cdr3_aa
TRBJ1-4 TRBV14 ASSQRGINEKLF
TRBJ2-3 TRBV2 ASRAPGTSWLDTQY
TRBJ2-1 TRBV6-2/TRBV6-3 ASADYIWNEQF
TRBJ1-1 TRBV19 ASSISENTEAF
TRBJ2-1 TRBV7-2 ASSLRNRGLGIYNEQF
TRBJ2-7 TRBV29-1 SVEGTGRSYEQY
TRBJ2-2 TRBV7-9 ASSLALGELF
TRBJ1-1 TRBV6-1 ASSEGGFTEAF
TRBJ1-2 TRBV7-3 ASSLASQIRWGYT
TRBJ2-2 TRBV27 ASSYGLAEGAGELF
TRBJ2-3 TRBV12-3/TRBV12-4 ASSLSGLRTDTQY
TRBJ1-1 TRBV29-1 SVEVPEAF
TRBJ2-1 TRBV7-9 ASRGDPGMDQF
TRBJ2-7 TRBV5-5 ASSLEVLVEQY
TRBJ2-5 TRBV7-9 ASSYLALGGETQY
TRBJ1-2 TRBV19 ATEGGNGYT
TRBJ2-2 TRBV14 ASSQDRHLNTGELF
TRBJ1-1 TRBV29-1 SVVLGQMNTEAF
TRBJ2-1 TRBV27 ASSPTAPTGEEQF
TRBJ1-1 TRBV19 ASSLLTGSSVTEAF
TRBJ1-2 TRBV2 ASSRDREGAFGYT
TRBJ2-1 TRBV2 ASSEAAHSYEQF
TRBJ1-2 TRBV12-3/TRBV12-4 ASSSGPASGYT
TRBJ2-5 TRBV15 ATSPQPTVGETQY
TRBJ1-5 TRBV28 ASSPEGRGNQPQH
TRBJ2-1 TRBV11-2 ASSLEASHGHEQF
TRBJ1-6 TRBV7-9 ASRNVGNSPLH
TRBJ1-2 TRBV28 ASSYRLEATLRGYGYT
TRBJ2-7 TRBV7-6 ASSFGTGNSYEQY
TRBJ1-2 TRBV7-2 ASSSPSDWDMYGYT
TRBJ2-7 TRBV20-1 SAREPQPDKQY
TRBJ1-4 TRBV2 ASSEWDINEKLF
TRBJ2-7 TRBV7-9 ASSLTETFYEQY
TRBJ2-5 TRBV7-8 ASSQWDRDQETQY
TRBJ2-7 TRBV7-2 ASSVRTASSYEQY
TRBJ2-5 TRBV7-9 ASSFGLQETQY
TRBJ2-2 TRBV6-2/TRBV6-3 ASRTTSGGENTGELF
TRBJ2-2 TRBV29-1 SVVRGSGELF
TRBJ2-7 TRBV4-1 ASSQEQGYEQY
TRBJ2-5 TRBV7-9 ASSLGGVQETQY
TRBJ2-1 TRBV6-2/TRBV6-3 ASSYPAVEQF
TRBJ2-3 TRBV23-1 ASSQKHPGGGPWDTQY
TRBJ2-4 TRBV12-3/TRBV12-4 ASSQGLAGGVSKNIQY
TRBJ2-1 TRBV6-6 ASSIGTTSYNEQF
TRBJ1-2 TRBV6-8 ATRGGAGYT
TRBJ2-7 TRBV20-1 SGRDRLSYEQY
TRBJ2-5 TRBV6-1 ASSLAGGDQETQY